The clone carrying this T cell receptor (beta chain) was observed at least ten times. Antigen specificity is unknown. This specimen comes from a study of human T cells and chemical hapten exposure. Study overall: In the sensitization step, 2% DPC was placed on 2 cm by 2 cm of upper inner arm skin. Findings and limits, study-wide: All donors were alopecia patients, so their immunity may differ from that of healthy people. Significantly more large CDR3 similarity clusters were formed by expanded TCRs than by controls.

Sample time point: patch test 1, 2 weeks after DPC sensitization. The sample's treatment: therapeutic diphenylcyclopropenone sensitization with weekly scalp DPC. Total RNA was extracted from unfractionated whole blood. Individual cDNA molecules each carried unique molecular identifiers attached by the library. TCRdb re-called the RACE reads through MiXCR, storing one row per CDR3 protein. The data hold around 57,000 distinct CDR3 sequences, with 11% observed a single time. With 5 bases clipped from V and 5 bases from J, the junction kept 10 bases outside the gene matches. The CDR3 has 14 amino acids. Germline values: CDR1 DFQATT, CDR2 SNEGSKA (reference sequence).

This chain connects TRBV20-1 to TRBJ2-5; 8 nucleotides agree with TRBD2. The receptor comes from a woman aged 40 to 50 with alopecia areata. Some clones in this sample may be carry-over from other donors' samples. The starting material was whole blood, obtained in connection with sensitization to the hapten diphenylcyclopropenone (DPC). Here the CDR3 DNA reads TGCAGTGCTCCCTTAGCGGGACGAGTCGAGACCCAGTACTTC. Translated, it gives CSAPLAGRVETQYF.